The table lists the clone carrying this T cell receptor beta chain with a few counts. This record comes from a study of T-cell reconstitution after alpha-beta-depleted transplantation in children. During its preparation, the TCRbeta library received unique molecular identifiers. TCRdb re-derived calls from the PCR reads in MiXCR, one entry per CDR3 protein. Here the sample spans hundreds of thousands of distinct CDR3 sequences, roughly a tenth being singletons. The germline V gene has CDR1 SGHKS and CDR2 YYEKEE (reference sequence). The V segment lost 5 bases and the J segment 2 bases; nucleotides outside the gene matches: 12. The CDR3 sequence is 17 residues long.

This TCR derives from a human donor who donated a stem cell graft to a child with acute myeloid leukemia. The sequencing here drew on PBMCs from the stem cell graft donor, taken from the stem cell graft. The rearrangement uses TRBV5-5 and TRBJ2-1, with 8 bases lining up with TRBD2. CDR3 sequence: CASRTLGSGITYNEQFF. The CDR3 region has the DNA TGTGCCAGCAGGACCTTGGGTAGCGGGATCACCTACAATGAGCAGTTCTTC.